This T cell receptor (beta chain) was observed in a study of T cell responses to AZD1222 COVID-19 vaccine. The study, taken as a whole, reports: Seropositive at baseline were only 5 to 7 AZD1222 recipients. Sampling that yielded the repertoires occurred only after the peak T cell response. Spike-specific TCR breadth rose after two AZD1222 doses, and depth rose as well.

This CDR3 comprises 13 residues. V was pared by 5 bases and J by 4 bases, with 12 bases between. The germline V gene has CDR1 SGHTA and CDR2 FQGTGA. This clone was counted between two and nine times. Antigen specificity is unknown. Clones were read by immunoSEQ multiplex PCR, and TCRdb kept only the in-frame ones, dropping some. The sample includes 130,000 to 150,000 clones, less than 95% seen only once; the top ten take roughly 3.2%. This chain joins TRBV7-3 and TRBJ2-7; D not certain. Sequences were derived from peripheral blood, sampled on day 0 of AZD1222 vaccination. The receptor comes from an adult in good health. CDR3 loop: CASSGGEEYEQYF. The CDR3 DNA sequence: TGTGCCAGCAGCGGCGGTGAAGAGTACGAGCAGTACTTC.